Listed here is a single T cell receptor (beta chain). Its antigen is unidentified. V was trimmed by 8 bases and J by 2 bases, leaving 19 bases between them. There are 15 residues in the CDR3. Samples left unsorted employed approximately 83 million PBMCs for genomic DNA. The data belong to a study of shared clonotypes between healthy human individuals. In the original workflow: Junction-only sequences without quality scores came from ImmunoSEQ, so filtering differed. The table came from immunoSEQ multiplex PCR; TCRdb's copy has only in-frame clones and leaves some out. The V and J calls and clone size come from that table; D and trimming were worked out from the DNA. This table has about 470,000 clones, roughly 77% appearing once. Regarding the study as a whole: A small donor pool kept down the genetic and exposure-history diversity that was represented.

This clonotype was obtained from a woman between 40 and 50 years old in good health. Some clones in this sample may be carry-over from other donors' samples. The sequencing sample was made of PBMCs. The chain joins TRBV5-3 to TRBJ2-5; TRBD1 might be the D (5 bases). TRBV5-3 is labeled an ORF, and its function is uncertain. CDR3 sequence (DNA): TGTGCCAGCAGCCCTGTGGGCAGGGTGCAAGAGACCCAGTACTTC. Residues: CASSPVGRVQETQYF.